Listed below are T cell receptor beta chains from one sample, sequenced in a study of response to subunit inactivated influenza vaccine. MiXCR was run by TCRdb on the RT-PCR reads, yielding one entry per CDR3 protein. The table has 600,000 to 850,000 distinct CDR3 sequences, 13% to 15% seen once. The starting material was PBMCs from blood, obtained roughly 2 weeks before vaccination. The receptors were gathered from a man aged 50-59 years who received an inactivated influenza vaccine. Each CDR3 is given with its conserved first and last residue. Each record gives: clone size, D gene, V gene, J gene, CDR3 DNA, CDR3 protein. D genes are given only for firm matches. Size is omitted from some rows. Given values are once, few, many or a class for expanded clones.

abundance: many
d_gene: .
v_gene: TRBV11-3
j_gene: TRBJ2-1
CDR3nt: TGTGCCAGCAGCGGGTGGAGCGCCGGGGGCTCCTACAATGAGCAGTTCTTC
CDR3aa: CASSGWSAGGSYNEQFF

abundance: few
d_gene: TRBD2
v_gene: TRBV5-1
j_gene: TRBJ2-7
CDR3nt: TGCGCCAGCAGATCTAGCGGGGGGGCATTCTACGAGCAGTACTTC
CDR3aa: CASRSSGGAFYEQYF

abundance: few
d_gene: TRBD2
v_gene: TRBV10-3
j_gene: TRBJ2-1
CDR3nt: TGTGCCATCAGTCGCGGACTAGCGGGAGGGGTCAATGAGCAGTTCTTC
CDR3aa: CAISRGLAGGVNEQFF

abundance: few
d_gene: TRBD2
v_gene: TRBV12-3/TRBV12-4
j_gene: TRBJ2-7
CDR3nt: TGTGCCAGCAGTTCAGTAGGGACTAGCGACGAGCAGTACTTC
CDR3aa: CASSSVGTSDEQYF

abundance: .
d_gene: .
v_gene: TRBV2
j_gene: TRBJ2-5
CDR3nt: TGTGCCAGCAGCCAGGGTTGGCAAGAGACCCAGTACTTC
CDR3aa: CASSQGWQETQYF

abundance: .
d_gene: TRBD1
v_gene: TRBV19
j_gene: TRBJ2-3
CDR3nt: TGTGCCAGTAGTATGTTGGGACAGGGCACAGATACGCAGTATTTT
CDR3aa: CASSMLGQGTDTQYF

abundance: .
d_gene: TRBD1
v_gene: TRBV12-3/TRBV12-4
j_gene: TRBJ1-6
CDR3nt: TGTGCCAGCAGCTCCGCCGGGACAGGGGTTTCACCCCTCCACTTT
CDR3aa: CASSSAGTGVSPLHF

abundance: .
d_gene: .
v_gene: TRBV15
j_gene: TRBJ2-5
CDR3nt: TGTGCCACCAGCAGAGATTACCCCACAGGGTCCCAAGAGACCCAGTACTTC
CDR3aa: CATSRDYPTGSQETQYF

abundance: .
d_gene: TRBD2
v_gene: TRBV28
j_gene: TRBJ2-5
CDR3nt: TGTGCCAGCAGTGGTCCGGGGACTACACTCCAAGAGACCCAGTACTTC
CDR3aa: CASSGPGTTLQETQYF

abundance: many
d_gene: TRBD2
v_gene: TRBV12-3/TRBV12-4
j_gene: TRBJ2-2
CDR3nt: TGTGCCAGCAGCTTAGGGACTAGGAACACCGGGGAGCTGTTTTTT
CDR3aa: CASSLGTRNTGELFF

abundance: .
d_gene: TRBD1
v_gene: TRBV2
j_gene: TRBJ1-4
CDR3nt: TGTGCCAGCAGTCCAGGGGGCGCGTTTGAAAAACTGTTTTTT
CDR3aa: CASSPGGAFEKLFF

abundance: few
d_gene: .
v_gene: TRBV25-1
j_gene: TRBJ2-2
CDR3nt: TGTGCCAGCAGTGACCTACAGGGCGGGGGCACCGGGGAGCTGTTTTTT
CDR3aa: CASSDLQGGGTGELFF

abundance: few
d_gene: .
v_gene: TRBV20-1
j_gene: TRBJ2-4
CDR3nt: TGCAGTGCTACCACAGGGTCCAAAAACATTCAGTACTTC
CDR3aa: CSATTGSKNIQYF

abundance: .
d_gene: .
v_gene: TRBV3-1
j_gene: TRBJ2-1
CDR3nt: TGTGCCAGCAGCCGCACCCTGAACTACAATGAGCAGTTCTTC
CDR3aa: CASSRTLNYNEQFF

abundance: .
d_gene: TRBD1
v_gene: TRBV12-3/TRBV12-4
j_gene: TRBJ1-2
CDR3nt: TGTGCCAGCAGTCGAGCCGGGACAGACTATGGCTACACCTTC
CDR3aa: CASSRAGTDYGYTF

abundance: .
d_gene: .
v_gene: TRBV24-1
j_gene: TRBJ1-1
CDR3nt: TGTGCCACCAGTGATTTGTCGGGCGCTTTGGGGGCTGAAGCTTTCTTT
CDR3aa: CATSDLSGALGAEAFF

abundance: .
d_gene: .
v_gene: TRBV29-1
j_gene: TRBJ2-6
CDR3nt: TGCAGCGTTGAAAACGACGGACTCTCTGGGGCCAACGTCCTGACTTTC
CDR3aa: CSVENDGLSGANVLTF

abundance: .
d_gene: .
v_gene: TRBV3-1
j_gene: TRBJ2-7
CDR3nt: TGTGCCACCAAGGGACCCTACGAGCAGTACTTC
CDR3aa: CATKGPYEQYF

abundance: few
d_gene: TRBD2
v_gene: TRBV20-1
j_gene: TRBJ2-7
CDR3nt: TGCAGTGCTAGTGGGGTAGCGGGGTCCTACGAGCAGTACTTC
CDR3aa: CSASGVAGSYEQYF

abundance: few
d_gene: TRBD1
v_gene: TRBV20-1
j_gene: TRBJ2-3
CDR3nt: TGCAGTGCTACGTCCCGGGACAGGGCGTCAGATACGCAGTATTTT
CDR3aa: CSATSRDRASDTQYF

abundance: many
d_gene: .
v_gene: TRBV12-3/TRBV12-4
j_gene: TRBJ2-5
CDR3nt: TGTGCCAGCAGTTTTAGTGGGGATGGGGAGACCCAGTACTTC
CDR3aa: CASSFSGDGETQYF

abundance: .
d_gene: TRBD2
v_gene: TRBV11-2
j_gene: TRBJ2-1
CDR3nt: TGTGCCAGCAGCTTATTAGGTAGCGGGGGACTCAACGGGGATGAGCAGTTCTTC
CDR3aa: CASSLLGSGGLNGDEQFF